This T cell receptor beta chain was captured in a study of CD8+CD57+ T cells in acquired aplastic anemia. Study in general: The mean DNA yield obtained from sorted CD4+ and CD8+ cells came to approximately 3.2 ug. As sequenced from healthy donors, CD4+ cells averaged roughly 10 million reads. Notes on the study in general: Over 25 CD8+ CDR3 sequences occurred in both the patients and the controls.

Investigators profiled TCR beta VDJ and CDR3 from genomic DNA template. TCRdb analysed the reads with MiXCR anew, one entry per CDR3 protein. The data contain about 220,000 distinct CDR3 sequences, about 37% of them singletons. The germline V gene has CDR1 SNHLY and CDR2 FYNNEI. Trimming shortened V by 3 bases and J by 0 bases, and 12 bases separated the two germline ends. The CDR3 sequence is 16 residues long. This clonotype was detected a few times. No antigen is known for it. The TCR sequence derives from a human donor in good health, serving as a control. Material: sorted CD4+, CD8+, or CD8+CD57+ T cells (not recorded which) from PBMCs. The chain has TRBV2 and TRBJ1-3; maybe TRBD1 (5 bases). This CDR3 reads CASSEQGPTSGNTIYF. CDR3 nucleotide sequence: TGTGCCAGCAGTGAGCAGGGACCAACCTCTGGAAACACCATATATTTT.